This T cell receptor (beta chain) was sequenced during a study of T-cell reconstitution after alpha-beta-depleted transplantation in children. The study's findings and limits: T-cell counts and diversity at one year post-transplant came mainly from newly produced T cells.

A remark on this clonotype: Its target is unknown.

V shed 7 bases and J shed 4 bases, with 18 bases lying between them. CDR1 and CDR2 from the germline V gene are MNHNS and SASEGT. CDR3 length equals 15 residues. Library preparation (for TCRbeta) was performed with unique molecular identifiers. In TCRdb, the PCR reads were re-called with MiXCR into one record per CDR3 protein. The sample contains 300,000 to 350,000 distinct CDR3 sequences, 16% of which appear only once. V and J are TRBV6-1 and TRBJ2-3; no clear D gene. The receptor was derived from a male patient between 2 and 10 years old who had a stem cell transplant for acute lymphoblastic leukemia, so the T cells may come from the graft donor. Specimen: PBMCs, mostly from graft donor cells, collected 360 days after TCRalphabeta/CD19-depleted stem cell transplant. CDR3 sequence reads: CASTPNWPPADTQYF. In DNA, the CDR3 is TGTGCCAGCACCCCCAACTGGCCCCCCGCAGATACGCAGTATTTT.